Below are 5 T cell receptor beta chains sequenced from a single sample in a study of blood T cell repertoires in COVID-19. TCRdb keeps only in-frame clones here, not all; method: immunoSEQ multiplex PCR. The sample holds over 90,000 clones; around 85% are singletons and the top ten take 20% to 30%. Sequenced sample: peripheral blood. These receptors all come from an elderly man with active or convalescent COVID-19.

The chain carries TRBV25-1 and TRBJ1-6; D gene ambiguous. The CDR3 consists of 15 residues. Trimming shortened V by 2 bases and J by 6 bases, and 11 bases separated the two germline ends. The germline gives CDR1 MGHDK, CDR2 SYGVNS. CDR3 sequence: CASSERGFGNSPLHF. The CDR3 DNA reads as TGTGCCAGCAGTGAACGGGGTTTTGGTAATTCACCCCTCCACTTT. Full variable domain (rest looked up from reference TRBV25-1 and TRBJ1-6): EADIYQTPRYLVIGTGKKITLECSQTMGHDKMYWYQQDPGMELHLIHYSYGVNSTEKGDLSSESTVSRIRTEHFPLTLESARPSHTSQYLCASSERGFGNSPLHFGNGTRLTVT.

This CDR3 is CASSPLSGGDGEQFF. The CDR3 DNA reads TGTGCCAGCAGTCCACTTAGCGGGGGGGATGGTGAGCAGTTCTTC. The chain couples TRBV6-5 to TRBJ2-1; 11 bases agree with TRBD2. With V trimmed by 5 bases and J by 9 bases, 9 bases remained unmatched. The CDR3 sequence is 15 residues long. Per germline, CDR1 MNHEY and CDR2 SVGAGI.

V gene TRBV12-3 or TRBV12-4 combines with J gene TRBJ1-1, with unresolved D. This CDR3 comprises 13 residues. Trimming left V 1 base short and J 1 base short, with 4 bases between. This CDR3 is CASSLGPNTEAFF. The CDR3 region has the DNA TGTGCCAGCAGTTTAGGGCCGAACACTGAAGCTTTCTTT.

This chain connects TRBV19 to TRBJ1-4; 9 nucleotides match TRBD1. Germline assignment: CDR1 LNHDA and CDR2 SQIVND (reference sequence). The length of the CDR3 is 15 residues. After removal of 1 base from V and 4 bases from J, the junction contained 1 base not matched to a gene. CDR3 in amino acids: CASSIATGGNEKLFF. The CDR3, as DNA: TGTGCCAGTAGTATAGCGACAGGGGGTAATGAAAAACTGTTTTTT.

V and J are TRBV30 and TRBJ1-6; D perhaps matches TRBD1 (6 bases). This CDR3 is 16 amino acids long. V was shortened by 1 base and J by 5 bases, with 15 bases between the two germline ends. Germline CDR1 is GTSNPN and CDR2 is SVGIG (reference sequence). The CDR3 DNA reads as TGTGCCTGGAGTGCTCCCCCCGCAGGGGATAATTCACCCCTCCACTTT. It translates to CAWSAPPAGDNSPLHF.